The next 14 T cell receptor beta chains were all read from a single sample in a study of response to subunit inactivated influenza vaccine. A single record per CDR3 protein comes from TCRdb applying MiXCR to the RT-PCR reads. The data show some 800,000 distinct CDR3 sequences, about 20% seen once. Sequencing used PBMCs from blood, obtained around 5 days after vaccination. Receptors originate from a man aged 50 or older who received an inactivated influenza vaccine.

This clonotype has ten or more counts. V gene TRBV10-3 combines with J gene TRBJ2-7; unclear D gene. Germline CDR1 ENHRY, CDR2 SYGVKD. The V end lost 11 bases, the J end lost 2 bases, and 13 bases lay between the germline ends. This CDR3 has 12 amino acids. The CDR3 region is CAVNTEAYEQYF. CDR3 coding DNA: TGTGCCGTAAACACAGAGGCCTACGAGCAGTACTTC.

This clonotype was observed a handful of times. The chain links TRBV27 to TRBJ1-5; D gene unclear. V was trimmed by 0 bases and J by 2 bases, leaving 8 bases between them. From germline, CDR1 is MNHEY and CDR2 SMNVEV (reference sequence). The CDR3 is made up of 15 amino acids. The CDR3 bases are TGTGCCAGCAGTTTATCGTGGGGTCGCAATCAGCCCCAGCATTTT. Translating gives CASSLSWGRNQPQHF.

This chain uses TRBV6-5 with TRBJ2-7; D may be TRBD1 (6 bases). Germline-derived CDR1 and CDR2 are MNHEY and SVGAGI. The V end was cut by 0 bases, the J end by 2 bases, with 11 bases between. The CDR3 covers 15 residues. CDR3 residues: CASSYSRGSTYEQYF. DNA for the CDR3: TGTGCCAGCAGTTACTCGAGGGGGTCGACCTACGAGCAGTACTTC.

V and J are TRBV4-1 and TRBJ2-2; the match to TRBD1 covers 10 bases. The germline CDR1 and CDR2 sequences are MGHRA and YSYEKL. The CDR3 length is 18 residues. The trim removed 5 bases at V and 2 bases at J, leaving 11 bases unmatched. The CDR3 reads CASSTLTGGSGNTGELFF. CDR3 nucleotides: TGCGCCAGCAGCACCCTGACAGGGGGCTCTGGAAACACCGGGGAGCTGTTTTTT.

The V gene is TRBV4-3, the J gene TRBJ2-3; the match to TRBD2 covers 11 bases. With 4 bases clipped from V and 4 bases from J, the junction kept 7 bases outside the gene matches. Germline V gene sequence: CDR1 LGHNA, CDR2 YSLEER. The CDR3 is 16 residues long. CDR3: CASSRIAGGGADTQYF. The DNA for the CDR3 is TGCGCCAGCAGCCGGATAGCGGGAGGGGGGGCAGATACGCAGTATTTT.

This clonotype has at least ten counts. The chain carries TRBV20-1 and TRBJ1-5; D remains unclear. V lost 3 bases to trimming and J lost 0 bases, with 9 bases between them. The CDR3 totals 14 residues. The germline V gene has CDR1 DFQATT and CDR2 SNEGSKA (reference sequence). CDR3 in amino acids: CSASNPYSNQPQHF. As DNA, the CDR3 is TGCAGTGCTAGCAATCCGTATAGCAATCAGCCCCAGCATTTT.

There are a few counts of this clonotype. The chain is built from TRBV6-1 and TRBJ1-6; D may be TRBD1 (6 bases). V lost 6 bases to trimming and J lost 7 bases, with 13 bases between them. CDR3 length equals 14 residues. Germline V gives CDR1 MNHNS, CDR2 SASEGT. The CDR3, as DNA: TGTGCCAGCAGACTCACAGGGATGAATTCACCCCTCCACTTT. Encoded protein: CASRLTGMNSPLHF.

V gene TRBV12-3 or TRBV12-4 combines with J gene TRBJ1-2; D possibly corresponds to TRBD1 (5 bases). With 5 bases removed from V and 8 bases from J, the gap between germline ends came to 15 bases. There are 13 residues in the CDR3. Written as DNA, the CDR3 is TGTGCCAGCAGTACCCTCCAGGGATACGGCTACACCTTC. Protein sequence: CASSTLQGYGYTF.

This chain links TRBV4-1 with TRBJ2-5; tentatively, D is TRBD2 (5 bases). This CDR3 has 13 residues. Trimming stripped 3 bases from V and 3 bases from J, with 8 bases between. The germline gives CDR1 MGHRA, CDR2 YSYEKL. The CDR3 spells CASSQWRKETQYF. The CDR3, as DNA: TGCGCCAGCAGCCAGTGGAGGAAAGAGACCCAGTACTTC.

This clonotype was seen at least ten times. The rearrangement links TRBV12-3 or TRBV12-4 to TRBJ2-7; no clear D. The CDR3 spans 12 residues. Deletions cut 6 bases from V and 2 bases from J, with 8 bases between. The CDR3 here is CASSLSTYEQYF. The CDR3 DNA is TGTGCCAGCAGCTTAAGCACCTACGAGCAGTACTTC.

This chain joins TRBV7-2 and TRBJ2-3; no clear D gene. Germline V lookup: CDR1 SGHTA, CDR2 FQGNSA. V shed 3 bases and J shed 0 bases, with 13 bases lying between them. There are 16 residues in the CDR3. The CDR3 protein is CASSLGPPLSTDTQYF. The CDR3 DNA is TGTGCCAGCAGCTTGGGCCCTCCTCTGAGCACAGATACGCAGTATTTT.

The chain joins TRBV9 to TRBJ2-3, with D possibly matching TRBD2 (5 bases). This CDR3 region has 14 residues. The germline V gene has CDR1 SGDLS and CDR2 YYNGEE. V lost 2 bases and J 4 bases, leaving 11 bases between the germline ends. CDR3 bases: TGTGCCAGCAGCGTGACTACTTCACCAGATACGCAGTATTTT. It codes for CASSVTTSPDTQYF.

There are a few counts of this clonotype. This rearrangement joins TRBV7-2 to TRBJ2-5; D is possibly TRBD2 (6 bases). Germline V lookup: CDR1 SGHTA, CDR2 FQGNSA. Trimming took off 7 bases at V and 4 bases at J, with 13 bases between the two ends. The CDR3 has 13 residues. The CDR3 loop is CASMRGVGETQYF. The CDR3 bases are TGTGCCAGCATGCGGGGTGTTGGAGAGACCCAGTACTTC.

This clonotype has a handful of counts. This chain connects TRBV5-1 to TRBJ2-1; 8 nucleotides align to TRBD2. The CDR3 runs to 16 residues. V shed 1 base and J 4 bases; nucleotides not matched to a gene: 7. Germline-derived CDR1 and CDR2 are SGHRS and YFSETQ. In DNA, the CDR3 is TGCGCCAGCAGCTTGACTAGCGGTGTGGGGTACAATGAGCAGTTCTTC. Protein: CASSLTSGVGYNEQFF.